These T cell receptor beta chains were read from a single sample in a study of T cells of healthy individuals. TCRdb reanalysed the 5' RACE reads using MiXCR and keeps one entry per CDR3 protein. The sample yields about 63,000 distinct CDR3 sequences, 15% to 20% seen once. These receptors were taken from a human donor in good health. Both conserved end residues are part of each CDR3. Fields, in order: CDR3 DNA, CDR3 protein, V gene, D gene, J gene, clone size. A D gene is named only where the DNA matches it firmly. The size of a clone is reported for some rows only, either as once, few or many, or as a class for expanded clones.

DNA: TGCAGCGTACAAGCGCTCGGCACAGATACGCAGTATTTT
CDR3: CSVQALGTDTQYF
V: TRBV29-1
D: NA
J: TRBJ2-3
size: NA

DNA: TGCAGTGCTAGAGACCCCTTGGCGGGGGATGCGTACGAGCAGTACTTC
CDR3: CSARDPLAGDAYEQYF
V: TRBV20-1
D: TRBD2
J: TRBJ2-7
size: NA

DNA: TGTGCCAGCAGCGTAAAACAGGGGGCGGAAGCTTTCTTT
CDR3: CASSVKQGAEAFF
V: TRBV12-3/TRBV12-4
D: TRBD1
J: TRBJ1-1
size: NA

DNA: TGCGCCAGCAGCTTGGGGGTCCAGAATTCACCCCTCCACTTT
CDR3: CASSLGVQNSPLHF
V: TRBV5-1
D: NA
J: TRBJ1-6
size: NA

DNA: TGCAGTGTTGCCGGGGACCGCACTGAAGCTTTCTTT
CDR3: CSVAGDRTEAFF
V: TRBV20-1
D: NA
J: TRBJ1-1
size: NA

DNA: TGTGTCAGCAGTGAAGAAGGAATTCACTCCTACGAGCAGTACTTC
CDR3: CVSSEEGIHSYEQYF
V: TRBV2
D: NA
J: TRBJ2-7
size: few

DNA: TGTGCCAGCTCACCGCAAAGGGCCTTGAACACTGAAGCTTTCTTT
CDR3: CASSPQRALNTEAFF
V: TRBV18
D: NA
J: TRBJ1-1
size: many

DNA: TGTGCCAGCAGCCAAGATATCCCACCCTACTCTGGAAACACCATATATTTT
CDR3: CASSQDIPPYSGNTIYF
V: TRBV3-1
D: NA
J: TRBJ1-3
size: few

DNA: TGCGCCAGCAGCCAGTCCCTGACTAGGGGTCCGACGGGGGCCAACGTCCTGACTTTC
CDR3: CASSQSLTRGPTGANVLTF
V: TRBV4-1
D: NA
J: TRBJ2-6
size: NA

DNA: TGCAGTGCTAGAGATATTAGGCAGTCTGAAGCTTTCTTT
CDR3: CSARDIRQSEAFF
V: TRBV20-1
D: NA
J: TRBJ1-1
size: many